This T cell receptor (beta chain) comes out of a study of T-cell reconstitution after alpha-beta-depleted transplantation in children. General observations from the study: By one year post-transplant, T-cell counts and diversity largely arose from T cells that were newly produced. Surviving thymic progenitors and recipient T cells were the source of high TCRbeta diversity at day 60 in some patients. Several hundred expanded graft clones reportedly gave rise to the alpha-beta T cells present about two months after transplant.

This CDR3 spans 16 amino acids. Germline V gene lookup returns CDR1 SGHRS and CDR2 YFSETQ. With 1 base removed from V and 3 bases from J, the gap between germline ends came to 15 bases. This clonotype was recorded at least ten times. What it binds is not known. Unique molecular identifiers were incorporated when the TCRbeta library was constructed. TCRdb re-called the PCR reads with MiXCR, one entry per CDR3 protein. The sample yields 600,000 or so distinct CDR3 sequences, more than 20% seen once. The sample was PBMCs, mostly from graft donor cells, taken 360 days after TCRalphabeta/CD19-depleted stem cell transplant. This TCR came from a boy in the first two years of life who had a stem cell transplant for acute myeloid leukemia, so the T cells may come from the graft donor. V is TRBV5-1 and J is TRBJ2-3; possibly TRBD1 or TRBD2 for D (5 bases each). CDR3 bases: TGCGCCAGCAGCTTGACGGGACCTTGGTATACAGATACGCAGTATTTT. The encoded protein is CASSLTGPWYTDTQYF.